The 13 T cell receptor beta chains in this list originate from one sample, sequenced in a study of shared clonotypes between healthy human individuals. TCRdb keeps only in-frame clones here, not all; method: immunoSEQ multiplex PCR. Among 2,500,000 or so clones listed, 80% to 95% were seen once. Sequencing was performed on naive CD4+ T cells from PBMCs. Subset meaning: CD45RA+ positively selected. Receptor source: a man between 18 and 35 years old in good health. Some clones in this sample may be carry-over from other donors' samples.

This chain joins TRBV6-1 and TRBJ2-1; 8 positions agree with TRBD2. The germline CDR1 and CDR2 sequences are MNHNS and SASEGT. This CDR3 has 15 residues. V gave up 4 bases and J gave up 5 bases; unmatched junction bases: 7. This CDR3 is CASSVSGSIDNEQFF. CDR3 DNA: TGTGCCAGCAGTGTCAGCGGGAGTATCGACAATGAGCAGTTCTTC.

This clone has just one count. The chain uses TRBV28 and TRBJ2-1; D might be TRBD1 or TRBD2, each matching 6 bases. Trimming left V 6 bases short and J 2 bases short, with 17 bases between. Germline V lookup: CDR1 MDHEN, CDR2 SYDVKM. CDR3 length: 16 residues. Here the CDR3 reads CASSTLGGITYNEQFF. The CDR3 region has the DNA TGTGCCAGCAGCACACTAGGGGGGATAACCTACAATGAGCAGTTCTTC.

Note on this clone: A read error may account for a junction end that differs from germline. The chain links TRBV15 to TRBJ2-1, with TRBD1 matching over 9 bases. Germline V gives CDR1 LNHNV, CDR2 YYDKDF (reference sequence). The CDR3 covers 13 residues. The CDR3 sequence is CATSRGMDRGAIF. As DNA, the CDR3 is TGTGCCACCAGCAGAGGGATGGACAGGGGCGCAATCTTC. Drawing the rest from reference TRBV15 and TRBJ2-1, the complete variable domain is DAMVIQNPRYQVTQFGKPVTLSCSQTLNHNVMYWYQQKSSQAPKLLFHYYDKDFNNEADTPDNFQSRRPNTSFCFLDIRSPGLGDTAMYLCATSRGMDRGAIFGPGTRLTVL.

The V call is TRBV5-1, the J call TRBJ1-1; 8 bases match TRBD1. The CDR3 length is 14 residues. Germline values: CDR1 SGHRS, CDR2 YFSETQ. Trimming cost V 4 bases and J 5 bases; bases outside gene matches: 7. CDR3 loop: CASSGRGLGTEAFF. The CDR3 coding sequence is TGCGCCAGCAGCGGCAGGGGGCTCGGGACTGAAGCTTTCTTT.

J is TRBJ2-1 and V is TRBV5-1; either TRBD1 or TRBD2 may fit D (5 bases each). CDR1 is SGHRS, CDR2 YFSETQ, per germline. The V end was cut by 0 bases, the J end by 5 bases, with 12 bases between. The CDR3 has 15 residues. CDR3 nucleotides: TGCGCCAGCAGCTTGGGGGACCCGAATAACAATGAGCAGTTCTTC. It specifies CASSLGDPNNNEQFF.

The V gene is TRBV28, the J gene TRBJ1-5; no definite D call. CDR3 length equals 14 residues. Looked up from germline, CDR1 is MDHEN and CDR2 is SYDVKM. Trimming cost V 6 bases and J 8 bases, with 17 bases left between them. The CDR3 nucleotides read TGTGCCAGCAGGCGTATCACCCCGGCTGAGCCCCAGCATTTT. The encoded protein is CASRRITPAEPQHF.

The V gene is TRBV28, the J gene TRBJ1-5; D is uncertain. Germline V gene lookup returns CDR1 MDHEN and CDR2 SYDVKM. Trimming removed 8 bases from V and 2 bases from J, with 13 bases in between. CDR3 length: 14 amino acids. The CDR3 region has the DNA TGTGCCAGCGCTGGAGGGTTCGGCAATCAGCCCCAGCATTTT. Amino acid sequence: CASAGGFGNQPQHF.

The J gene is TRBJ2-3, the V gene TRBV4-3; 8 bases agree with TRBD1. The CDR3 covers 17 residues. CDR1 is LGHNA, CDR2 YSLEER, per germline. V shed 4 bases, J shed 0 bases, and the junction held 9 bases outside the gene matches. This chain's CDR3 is CASSLTLDRASTDTQYF. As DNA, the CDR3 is TGCGCCAGCAGCCTCACCCTGGACAGGGCCAGCACAGATACGCAGTATTTT.

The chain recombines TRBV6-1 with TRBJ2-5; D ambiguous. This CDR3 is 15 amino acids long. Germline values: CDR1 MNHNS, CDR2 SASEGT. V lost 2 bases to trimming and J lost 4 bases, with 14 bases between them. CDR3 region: CASSEQIGFRETQYF. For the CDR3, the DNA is TGTGCCAGCAGTGAACAGATCGGGTTCCGAGAGACCCAGTACTTC.

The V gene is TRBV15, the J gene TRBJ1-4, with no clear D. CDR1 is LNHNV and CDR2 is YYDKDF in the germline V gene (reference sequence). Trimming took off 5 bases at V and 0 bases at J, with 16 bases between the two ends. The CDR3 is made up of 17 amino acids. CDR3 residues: CATSPRGLQATNEKLFF. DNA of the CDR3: TGTGCCACCAGCCCCCGTGGGCTCCAGGCAACTAATGAAAAACTGTTTTTT.

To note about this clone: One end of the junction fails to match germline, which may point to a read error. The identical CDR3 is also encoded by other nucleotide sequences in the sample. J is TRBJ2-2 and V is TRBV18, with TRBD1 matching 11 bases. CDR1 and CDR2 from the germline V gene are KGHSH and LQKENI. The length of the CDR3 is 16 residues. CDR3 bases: TGTGCCAGCTCACCACCGGGACAGGGGGTCCTCGGGGAGTTGTTTTTT. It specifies CASSPPGQGVLGELFF.

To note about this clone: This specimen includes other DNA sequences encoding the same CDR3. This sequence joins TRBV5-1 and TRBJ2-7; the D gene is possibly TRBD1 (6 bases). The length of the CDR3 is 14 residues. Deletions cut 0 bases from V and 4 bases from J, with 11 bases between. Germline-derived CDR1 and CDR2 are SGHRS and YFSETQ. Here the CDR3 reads CASSLVSGAYEQYF. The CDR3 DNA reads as TGCGCCAGCAGCTTGGTGTCAGGGGCATACGAGCAGTACTTC.

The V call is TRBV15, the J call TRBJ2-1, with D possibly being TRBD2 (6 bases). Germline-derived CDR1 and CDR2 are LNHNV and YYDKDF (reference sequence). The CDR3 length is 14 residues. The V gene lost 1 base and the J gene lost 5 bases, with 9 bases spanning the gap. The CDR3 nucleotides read TGTGCCACCAGCAGAGCGGGAGCCCACAATGAGCAGTTCTTC. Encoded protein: CATSRAGAHNEQFF.